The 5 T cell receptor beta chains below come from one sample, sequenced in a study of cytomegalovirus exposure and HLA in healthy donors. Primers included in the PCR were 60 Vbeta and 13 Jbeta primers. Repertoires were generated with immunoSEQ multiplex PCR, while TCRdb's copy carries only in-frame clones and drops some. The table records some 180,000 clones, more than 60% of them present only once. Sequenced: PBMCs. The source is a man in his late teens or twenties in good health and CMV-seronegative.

The CDR3 nucleotides read TGCGCCAGCAGCTCCTACAGGGGGACTAACTATGGCTACACCTTC. This translates into CASSSYRGTNYGYTF. This chain connects TRBV5-1 to TRBJ1-2, with TRBD1 identical over 8 bases. J lost 0 bases, V lost 3 bases, and 4 bases had no gene match. CDR1 is SGHRS, CDR2 YFSETQ, per germline. The CDR3 consists of 15 residues.

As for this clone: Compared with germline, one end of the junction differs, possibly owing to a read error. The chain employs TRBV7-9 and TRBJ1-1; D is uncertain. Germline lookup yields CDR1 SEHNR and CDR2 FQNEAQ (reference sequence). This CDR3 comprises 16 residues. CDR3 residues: CASTLVPGRIDTEAFF. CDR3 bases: TGTGCCAGCACCTTAGTTCCCGGCAGGATCGACACTGAAGCTTTCTTT. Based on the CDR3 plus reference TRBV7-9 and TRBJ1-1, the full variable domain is DTGVSQNPRHKITKRGQNVTFRCDPISEHNRLYWYRQTLGQGPEFLTYFQNEAQLEKSRLLSDRFSAERPKGSFSTLEIQRTEQGDSAMYLCASTLVPGRIDTEAFFGQGTRLTVV.

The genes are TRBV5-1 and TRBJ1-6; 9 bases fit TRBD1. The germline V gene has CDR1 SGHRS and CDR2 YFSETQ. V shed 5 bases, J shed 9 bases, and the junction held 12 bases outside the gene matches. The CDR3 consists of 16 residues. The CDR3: CASSLSPGQGISPLHF. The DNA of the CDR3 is TGCGCCAGCAGTCTAAGTCCGGGACAGGGCATTTCACCCCTCCACTTT.

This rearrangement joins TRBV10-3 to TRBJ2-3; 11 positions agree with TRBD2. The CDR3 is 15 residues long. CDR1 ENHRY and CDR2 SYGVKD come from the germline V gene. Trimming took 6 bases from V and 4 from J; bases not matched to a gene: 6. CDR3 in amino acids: CAISLLAGVADTQYF. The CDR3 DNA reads TGTGCCATCAGCCTACTAGCGGGAGTGGCAGATACGCAGTATTTT.

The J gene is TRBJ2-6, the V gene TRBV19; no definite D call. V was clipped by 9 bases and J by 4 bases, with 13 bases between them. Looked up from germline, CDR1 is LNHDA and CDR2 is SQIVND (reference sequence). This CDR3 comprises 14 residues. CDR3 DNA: TGTGCCAGCACACACGGAGAAGGGGCCAACGTCCTGACTTTC. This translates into CASTHGEGANVLTF.